The sequence of this T cell receptor beta chain was determined in a study of blood T cells in healthy people across ages (dated by TCRdb to between 2014 and 2017). Background for the entire study: In model experiments, template switching captured roughly one uniquely barcoded TCR beta cDNA molecule for every two T cells. The study measured age-related changes in TCR beta repertoire diversity using deep sequencing normalized with unique cDNA molecular identifiers. The donors were split into four age groups: young (average approximately 16 years), middle-aged (roughly 42), aged (approximately 60) and long-lived (approximately 80). Donors of different ages were randomly distributed across sequencing lanes to avoid experimental bias. The study analyzed two additional independent replicas of 1 million unique cDNA reads from the same blood draw for two donors, one aged 18 to 30 and one aged 80 or older.

The roughly 42 donors, aged roughly 6 to 95 years, were systemically healthy Caucasian individuals from Russia. Roughly 9.5 milliliters of peripheral blood were drawn from each donor into EDTA-treated Vacutainer tubes. Ficoll-Paque density-gradient centrifugation was used to isolate PBMCs, with at least 7 million per sample. Trizol reagent was used to extract total RNA from the PBMCs, yielding at least 6 micrograms per sample. For every donor, an aliquot of PBMCs went through flow cytometry to measure the percentages of naive CD45RAhigh/CD27high T cells. The study at large found these results: Donor CMV infection status was unknown, potentially confounding age-related changes in expanded clonotypes. Observed TCR beta diversity correlated strongly with the percentage of naive T cells measured by flow cytometry. The long-lived group showed more naive CD4+ T cells, fewer expanded clones and increased TCR diversity than the aged group, suggesting age selection. Since profiling was done on bulk unsorted PBMCs, naive and antigen-experienced compartments could not be conclusively compared. Estimates of total diversity from one million sequenced T cells were regarded as lower bounds and underestimates. As age increased, observed TCR beta diversity per million T cells dropped in a roughly linear way, and a significant reduction was already evident by age about 40.

Receptors were amplified or captured by 5' RACE. Data came from an Illumina HiSeq 2500. A second roughly 6 to 11 cycle PCR used a sample-barcoded 5' primer and a J-beta primer mix. A unique molecular identifier was introduced onto each TCR beta cDNA molecule by a template-switch 5' adaptor carrying 12 random nucleotides. At least 2.5 million CDR3-containing paired-end reads were obtained from each sample. All of the RNA was converted into first-strand cDNA using the Mint cDNA synthesis kit, with a TRBC-specific oligonucleotide serving as the primer. All cDNA was treated with uracil-DNA glycosylase and then went through a first 18-cycle PCR with the universal primers M1SS and BC2_uni_R. In the paper's pipeline: For normalization, 1 million high-quality reads were randomly selected from each sample, with every read carrying a distinct molecular identifier. Reads with shared molecular identifiers were discarded instead of being binned into consensus sequences. CDR3 identification, clonotype clustering and error correction used MiTCR with a Q25 quality threshold and the strictest error-elimination algorithm. Lower-bound total TCR beta diversity was estimated with a nonparametric unseen species model using Euler transformation. Using fastp trimming at Q25 and MiXCR clonotype assembly, TCRdb reanalyzed the public sequencing data and kept in-frame beta chains. Duplicate CDR3 protein sequences are folded into a single record with the most common DNA and genes. These V and J calls originate from TCRdb's pipeline instead of the authors' own analysis. The sample includes about 900,000 distinct CDR3 sequences, with around 48% observed a single time. The top ten clonotypes cover around an eighth of the sample.

There are 13 amino acids in the CDR3, from cysteine to phenylalanine inclusive. CDR3 DNA is the only sequence kept; it has 39 bases, read in frame from the first base. The V and J ends are trimmed by 0 bases and 4 bases, leaving 9 bases between them. CDR1 and CDR2 (DFQATT, SNEGSKA) derive from the germline V gene (reference sequence). To note about this clonotype: The specificity of this receptor is unknown. No base quality information exists; no much larger clone differs at one position.

The chain links TRBV20-1 with TRBJ2-5; the D gene cannot be resolved reliably. This receptor was identified in a man aged 25-45 years in good health. Sequences were obtained from blood. The DNA sequence is given as TGCAGTGCTAGAGATCCGACACTAGAGACCCAGTACTTC. Its product reads: CSARDPTLETQYF.